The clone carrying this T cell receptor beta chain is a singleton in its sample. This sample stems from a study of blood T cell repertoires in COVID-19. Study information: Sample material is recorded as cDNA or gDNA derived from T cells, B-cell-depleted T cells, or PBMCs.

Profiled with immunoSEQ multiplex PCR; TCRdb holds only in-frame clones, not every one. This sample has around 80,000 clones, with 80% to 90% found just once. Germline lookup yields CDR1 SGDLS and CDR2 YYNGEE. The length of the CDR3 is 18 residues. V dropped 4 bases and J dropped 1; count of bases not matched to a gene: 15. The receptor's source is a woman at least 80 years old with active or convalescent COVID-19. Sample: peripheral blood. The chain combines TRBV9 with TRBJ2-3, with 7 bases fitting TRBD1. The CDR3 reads CASSLPEGWQGGTDTQYF. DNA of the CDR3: TGTGCCAGCAGCCTTCCCGAAGGTTGGCAGGGGGGCACAGATACGCAGTATTTT.